One sample yielded the 28 T cell receptor beta chains listed below, sequenced in a study of T cell clonotyping in hematopoietic cell transplantation. Clones were read by immunoSEQ multiplex PCR, and TCRdb kept only the in-frame ones, dropping some. Counted here are about 29,000 clones, over 65% occurring once; the ten biggest clones make up 6% to 8%. Time point of the sample: recipient sample about 28 days before transplant, after cytoreduction. This specimen was peripheral blood mononuclear cells, taken before stem cell transplant. The receptors were gathered from a young woman with chronic myeloid leukemia. Some clones in this sample may be carry-over from other donors' samples.

This clone appeared a few times. The rearrangement uses TRBV2 and TRBJ2-5, with 8 bases that match TRBD2. Germline CDR1 and CDR2: SNHLY and FYNNEI. With V trimmed by 5 bases and J by 5 bases, 16 bases remained unmatched. This CDR3 region has 17 residues. The CDR3 DNA follows: TGTGCCAGCAGTCGCGATTTCGATAGCGGGGCGGCGGAGACCCAGTACTTC. Translated, it gives CASSRDFDSGAAETQYF. Together with reference TRBV2 and TRBJ2-5, the CDR3 gives the full variable domain: EPEVTQTPSHQVTQMGQEVILRCVPISNHLYFYWYRQILGQKVEFLVSFYNNEISEKSEIFDDQFSVERPDGSNFTLKIRSTKLEDSAMYFCASSRDFDSGAAETQYFGPGTRLLVL.

The V call is TRBV14, the J call TRBJ1-4, with TRBD1 matching over 7 bases. This CDR3 spans 16 amino acids. V trimming: 4 bases; J trimming: 5 bases; junction bases outside the gene matches: 10. Germline assignment: CDR1 SGHDN and CDR2 FVKESK. Here the CDR3 reads CASSRGQGQLNEKLFF. DNA for the CDR3: TGTGCCAGCAGCCGAGGTCAGGGACAGCTGAATGAAAAACTGTTTTTT. The variable domain in full, with the rest retrieved from reference TRBV14 and TRBJ1-4, is EAGVTQFPSHSVIEKGQTVTLRCDPISGHDNLYWYRRVMGKEIKFLLHFVKESKQDESGMPNNRFLAERTGGTYSTLKVQPAELEDSGVYFCASSRGQGQLNEKLFFGSGTQLSVL.

This clone was seen a single time. V and J are TRBV7-6 and TRBJ2-5; 9 bases align to TRBD1. The CDR3 is made up of 14 amino acids. Unmatched junction bases numbered 4, after V lost 4 bases and J lost 4 bases. In germline, CDR1 is SGHVS, CDR2 FNYEAQ. The DNA for the CDR3 is TGTGCCAGCAGCTACGACAGGGGGTCAGAGACCCAGTACTTC. Residues: CASSYDRGSETQYF.

The chain joins TRBV6-1 to TRBJ2-3; D is ambiguous. Germline V gene sequence: CDR1 MNHNS, CDR2 SASEGT. There are 12 residues in the CDR3. The V end was cut by 2 bases, the J end by 8 bases, with 8 bases between. The CDR3 reads CASSESLLTQYF. CDR3 DNA: TGTGCCAGCAGTGAATCTCTCCTTACGCAGTATTTT.

The chain uses TRBV6-4 and TRBJ1-1; D remains ambiguous. This CDR3 region has 13 residues. V was clipped by 3 bases and J by 2 bases, with 7 bases between them. In germline, CDR1 is MRHNA, CDR2 SNTAGT. The DNA for the CDR3 is TGTGCCAGCAGTGAGGAAGAAAACACTGAAGCTTTCTTT. Its protein product is CASSEEENTEAFF.

In regard to this clone: Sequence at one end of the junction differs from germline and may be a read error. The chain carries TRBV7-2 and TRBJ1-5, with D perhaps TRBD1 (6 bases). The CDR3 is made up of 16 amino acids. Per the germline V gene, CDR1 is SGHTA and CDR2 is FQGNSA. The CDR3 DNA reads TGTGCCAGCAGCTTAGAGACAGGAATGTTCAATCAGCCCCAGCACTTT. Translated, it gives CASSLETGMFNQPQHF. Based on the CDR3 plus reference TRBV7-2 and TRBJ1-5, the full variable domain is GAGVSQSPSNKVTEKGKDVELRCDPISGHTALYWYRQSLGQGLEFLIYFQGNSAPDKSGLPSDRFSAERTGGSVSTLTIQRTQQEDSAVYLCASSLETGMFNQPQHFGDGTRLSIL.

The V gene is TRBV7-3, the J gene TRBJ2-1, with D possibly being TRBD1 (5 bases). The V end lost 4 bases, the J end lost 9 bases, and 13 bases lay between the germline ends. Per the germline V gene, CDR1 is SGHTA and CDR2 is FQGTGA. The CDR3 is 13 residues long. CDR3 loop: CASSYYSDTEQFF. The CDR3 DNA follows: TGTGCCAGCAGCTACTACTCGGACACTGAGCAGTTCTTC.

The chain is built from TRBV6-5 and TRBJ2-5, with a tentative D call TRBD1 (6 bases). The V gene lost 6 bases and the J gene lost 1 base, with 12 bases spanning the gap. Germline V gives CDR1 MNHEY, CDR2 SVGAGI. The CDR3 is made up of 14 amino acids. The CDR3 loop is CASSPGQSQETQYF. The DNA of the CDR3 is TGTGCCAGCAGCCCAGGACAGAGCCAAGAGACCCAGTACTTC.

V is TRBV4-1 and J is TRBJ1-2; no reliable D call. Between the trimmed V and J ends, which lost 0 bases and 3 bases, there was a span of 17 bases. Germline V CDR1 and CDR2: MGHRA, YSYEKL. The CDR3 is 17 residues long. CDR3 amino acids: CASSQDSAKGLDYGYTF. The CDR3 nucleotides read TGCGCCAGCAGCCAAGATTCCGCCAAGGGCTTGGACTATGGCTACACCTTC.

The V gene is TRBV6-5, the J gene TRBJ1-2; D not certain. The length of the CDR3 is 14 residues. Germline V lookup: CDR1 MNHEY, CDR2 SVGAGI. V dropped 0 bases and J dropped 5 bases, with 10 bases sitting between them. The CDR3 is CASSYSKVAYGYTF. The CDR3 DNA follows: TGTGCCAGCAGTTACTCGAAGGTAGCTTATGGCTACACCTTC.

V gene TRBV11-2 combines with J gene TRBJ1-5; tentative D call: TRBD1 (6 bases). CDR1 is SGHAT, CDR2 FQNNGV, per germline. This CDR3 comprises 14 residues. Trimming shortened V by 5 bases and J by 3 bases, and 11 bases separated the two germline ends. In DNA, the CDR3 is TGTGCCAGCAGCCCGGACAGCTACAATCAGCCCCAGCATTTT. Encoded protein: CASSPDSYNQPQHF.

V and J are TRBV5-1 and TRBJ1-2; D gene ambiguous. Trimming pared 0 bases from V and 1 base from J, leaving 13 bases between. The CDR3 consists of 16 residues. CDR1 is SGHRS, CDR2 YFSETQ, per germline. The CDR3, as DNA: TGCGCCAGCAGCTTGGATGCGCGGGGTATTAACTATGGCTACACCTTC. Translation gives CASSLDARGINYGYTF.

The chain joins TRBV28 to TRBJ1-2; D call uncertain. CDR3 length: 14 residues. Germline CDR1 reads MDHEN; CDR2 reads SYDVKM. V lost 4 bases, J lost 6 bases, and 15 bases lay in between. The CDR3 loop is CASSSPGLSNGYTF. DNA of the CDR3: TGTGCCAGCAGTTCTCCCGGGTTGAGCAATGGCTACACCTTC.

The J gene is TRBJ2-7, the V gene TRBV5-6; the D gene is possibly TRBD2 (5 bases). The CDR3 has 12 amino acids. With 4 bases removed from V and 6 bases from J, the gap between germline ends came to 11 bases. Germline V gene lookup returns CDR1 SGHDT and CDR2 YYEEEE. The CDR3 loop reads CASSPGVGEQYV. The CDR3 nucleotides are TGTGCCAGCAGCCCCGGGGTCGGCGAGCAGTACGTC.

The gene calls are TRBV29-1 and TRBJ2-1; 8 nucleotides align to TRBD2. CDR1 and CDR2 (germline): SQVTM, ANQGSEA. The CDR3 extends over 13 amino acids. The junction had 5 bases not matched to a gene; V was cut back by 3 bases and J by 7 bases. Written as DNA, the CDR3 is TGCAGCGTTGATCGGGGGGGGAGAAATGAGCAGTTCTTC. Translated: CSVDRGGRNEQFF.

J is TRBJ1-5 and V is TRBV19; D uncertain. The ends were cut back, 5 bases at V and 7 bases at J, with 18 bases in the middle. The CDR3 runs to 15 residues. Germline assignment: CDR1 LNHDA and CDR2 SQIVND (reference sequence). The CDR3 DNA reads TGTGCCAGTAGTCCTACGACAAGTCCAAGGCAGCCCCAGCATTTT. This translates into CASSPTTSPRQPQHF. The complete variable domain, with remaining parts taken from reference TRBV19 and TRBJ1-5, reads DGGITQSPKYLFRKEGQNVTLSCEQNLNHDAMYWYRQDPGQGLRLIYYSQIVNDFQKGDIAEGYSVSREKKESFPLTVTSAQKNPTAFYLCASSPTTSPRQPQHFGDGTRLSIL.

The rearrangement links TRBV29-1 to TRBJ2-7, with a possible D match to TRBD1 (5 bases). This CDR3 has 13 residues. The germline V gene encodes CDR1 SQVTM and CDR2 ANQGSEA. V dropped 4 bases and J dropped 0 bases, with 10 bases sitting between them. CDR3 sequence: CSVGGHGSYEQYF. The CDR3, as DNA: TGCAGCGTTGGCGGACACGGCTCCTACGAGCAGTACTTC.

The J gene is TRBJ1-5, the V gene TRBV19; weak D call: TRBD1 (6 bases). Trimming stripped 3 bases from V and 4 bases from J, with 10 bases between. The CDR3 contains 14 residues. CDR1 and CDR2 (germline): LNHDA, SQIVND (reference sequence). In DNA form, the CDR3 reads TGTGCCAGTAGTATCGGGACAAAAAATCAGCCCCAGCATTTT. Translated, it gives CASSIGTKNQPQHF.

V gene TRBV7-8 combines with J gene TRBJ1-1, with a weak D call TRBD1 (6 bases). V lost 10 bases, J lost 1 base, and 19 bases lay in between. Per germline, CDR1 SGHVS and CDR2 FQNEAQ. The CDR3 runs to 15 residues. The CDR3 loop reads CATQGQRIRNTEAFF. The CDR3, as DNA: TGTGCCACACAAGGACAGAGAATAAGGAACACTGAAGCTTTCTTT.

Only one count was recorded for this clone. The rearrangement uses TRBV7-8 and TRBJ2-7; 10 positions agree with TRBD1. V gave up 5 bases and J gave up 5 bases; unmatched junction bases: 3. CDR3 length equals 13 residues. CDR1 and CDR2 from the germline V gene are SGHVS and FQNEAQ. CDR3 sequence: CASSVDRGDEQYF. The CDR3 DNA is TGTGCCAGCAGCGTGGACAGGGGGGACGAGCAGTACTTC.

The chain links TRBV5-1 to TRBJ2-5, with a weak D call TRBD1 (6 bases). Trimming cost V 2 bases and J 1 base, with 12 bases left between them. This CDR3 is 15 amino acids long. Germline V lookup: CDR1 SGHRS, CDR2 YFSETQ. Here the CDR3 DNA reads TGCGCCAGCAGCTTATTCGGACAGATCCAAGAGACCCAGTACTTC. Its translation: CASSLFGQIQETQYF.

This clone was counted a single time. J is TRBJ2-3 and V is TRBV19; 8 positions match TRBD2. The germline V gene encodes CDR1 LNHDA and CDR2 SQIVND (reference sequence). V lost 4 bases, J lost 7 bases, and 7 bases stayed unmatched. The length of the CDR3 is 14 residues. CDR3 in DNA: TGTGCCAGTAGTACGAGCGGGGGACGTAATACGCAGTATTTT. It encodes CASSTSGGRNTQYF. The entire variable domain, with the rest obtained from reference TRBV19 and TRBJ2-3, is as follows: DGGITQSPKYLFRKEGQNVTLSCEQNLNHDAMYWYRQDPGQGLRLIYYSQIVNDFQKGDIAEGYSVSREKKESFPLTVTSAQKNPTAFYLCASSTSGGRNTQYFGPGTRLTVL.

The chain joins TRBV30 to TRBJ1-6, with 12 bases that match TRBD1. Trimming took 2 bases from V and 11 from J; bases not matched to a gene: 7. The CDR3 extends over 15 amino acids. CDR1 and CDR2 from the germline V gene are GTSNPN and SVGIG (reference sequence). The CDR3 coding sequence is TGTGCCTGGAGTACGGGACAGGGGGCTATGGCACCCCTCCACTTT. Amino acid sequence: CAWSTGQGAMAPLHF.

The gene calls are TRBV2 and TRBJ2-5; D is ambiguous. Trimming removed 5 bases from V and 0 bases from J, with 10 bases in between. This CDR3 region has 14 residues. Germline V gene lookup returns CDR1 SNHLY and CDR2 FYNNEI. In nucleotides, the CDR3 is TGTGCCAGCAGTCCAGGCCAGTACCAAGAGACCCAGTACTTC. Translated: CASSPGQYQETQYF.

The chain couples TRBV9 to TRBJ2-5; 13 bases line up with TRBD2. The V gene's germline CDR1 is SGDLS and CDR2 YYNGEE. V shed 5 bases, J shed 5 bases, and the junction held 9 bases outside the gene matches. The length of the CDR3 is 16 residues. The CDR3 is CASSRGLAGDRETQYF. The CDR3 DNA follows: TGTGCCAGCAGTAGAGGACTAGCGGGGGACAGGGAGACCCAGTACTTC.

This clone occurred a few times. The chain joins TRBV14 to TRBJ1-6, with D unresolved. CDR3 length: 12 residues. Looked up from germline, CDR1 is SGHDN and CDR2 is FVKESK. Trimming took off 6 bases at V and 11 bases at J, with 11 bases between the two ends. The CDR3 is CASRMTGAPLHF. The DNA of the CDR3 is TGTGCCAGCAGGATGACCGGAGCACCCCTCCACTTT.

This chain joins TRBV5-5 and TRBJ1-2, with 10 bases aligning to TRBD1. The ends lost 0 bases at V and 4 bases at J; junction bases unmatched: 3. This CDR3 has 15 residues. CDR1 and CDR2 (germline): SGHKS, YYEKEE (reference sequence). The CDR3 coding sequence is TGTGCCAGCAGCTTGGCGGACAGGGGGGTCTATGGCTACACCTTC. It yields the protein CASSLADRGVYGYTF.

The chain has TRBV20-1 and TRBJ1-2; D unclear. The CDR3 runs 10 residues. V gave up 4 bases and J gave up 5 bases, with 5 bases separating them. CDR1 is DFQATT and CDR2 is SNEGSKA in the germline V gene (reference sequence). The CDR3 loop reads CSANSYGYTF. CDR3 nucleotides: TGCAGTGCTAACAGTTATGGCTACACCTTC.